This T cell receptor (beta chain) was recovered during a study of T cell responses to AZD1222 COVID-19 vaccine. Findings of the study overall: A rise in Spike-specific TCR breadth and depth followed two AZD1222 doses. The donor group comprised mostly white British people and more females; the analysis possibly underestimated clonal diversity.

This table comes from immunoSEQ multiplex PCR, and its TCRdb copy is limited to in-frame clones, with some not included. The sample contains some 92,000 clones, approximately 90% of which appear only once. Details on this clone: Its target is unknown.

Trimming cost V 2 bases and J 8 bases, with 13 bases left between them. CDR1 and CDR2 (germline): SGHKS, YYEKEE (reference sequence). The CDR3 loop spans 13 amino acids. This clonotype was sampled from an adult in good health. This rearrangement joins TRBV5-5 to TRBJ1-2, with D possibly being TRBD1 (5 bases). The material was peripheral blood, obtained on day 0 of AZD1222 vaccination. The CDR3 coding sequence is TGTGCCAGCAGCTTCGAGACAGTGATGGGCTACACCTTC. It translates to CASSFETVMGYTF.